This T cell receptor beta chain appears in the sequencing data of a study of neurological immune-mediated disorders. This clonotype was found many times. Its antigen remains unknown. V dropped 7 bases and J dropped 7 bases, with 17 bases sitting between them. Germline V CDR1 and CDR2: DFQATT, SNEGSKA (reference sequence). The CDR3 loop spans 13 amino acids. TCRdb re-called the 5' RACE reads through MiXCR, storing one row per CDR3 protein. The sample has about 62,000 distinct CDR3 sequences; about 4% are singletons. For the unsorted libraries, 2 million PBMCs stored at -80 C served as input. Study results and limitations: According to phylogenetic grouping, one related-CDR3 cluster, a possible signature, contained the repertoires of 18 of 34 multiple sclerosis patients. Whereas HTLV-1-associated myelopathy showed the most TCR clonal expansion, multiple sclerosis showed the least, with levels below those of healthy controls.

The V gene is TRBV20-1, the J gene TRBJ1-5, with a tentative D call TRBD1 (6 bases). What was sequenced was PBMCs. The clonotype comes from a woman aged 45-65 years with multiple sclerosis. CDR3 amino acids: CSGIQGGDQPQHF. CDR3 sequence (DNA): TGCAGTGGGATACAGGGAGGGGACCAGCCCCAGCATTTT.